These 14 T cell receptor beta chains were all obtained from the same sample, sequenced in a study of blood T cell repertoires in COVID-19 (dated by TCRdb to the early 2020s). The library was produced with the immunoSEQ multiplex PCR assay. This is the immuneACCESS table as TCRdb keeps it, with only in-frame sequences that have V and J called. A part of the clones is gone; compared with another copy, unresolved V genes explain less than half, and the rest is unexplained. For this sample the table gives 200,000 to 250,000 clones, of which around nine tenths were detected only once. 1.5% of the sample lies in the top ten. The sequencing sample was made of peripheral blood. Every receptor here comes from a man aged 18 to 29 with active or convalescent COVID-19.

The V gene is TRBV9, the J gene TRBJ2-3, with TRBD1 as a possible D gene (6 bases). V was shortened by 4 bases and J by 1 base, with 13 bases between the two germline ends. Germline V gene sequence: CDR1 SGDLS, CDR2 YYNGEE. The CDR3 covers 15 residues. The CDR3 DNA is TGTGCCAGCAGCCAGGGGCTAGCTGGCACAGATACGCAGTATTTT. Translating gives CASSQGLAGTDTQYF.

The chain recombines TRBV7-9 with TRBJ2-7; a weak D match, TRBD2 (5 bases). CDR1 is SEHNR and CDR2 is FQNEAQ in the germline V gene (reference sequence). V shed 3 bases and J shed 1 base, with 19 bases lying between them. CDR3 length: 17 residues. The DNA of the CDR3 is TGTGCCAGCAGCTTGACGATGACCCCGAGGGCTTCCTACGAGCAGTACTTC. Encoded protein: CASSLTMTPRASYEQYF.

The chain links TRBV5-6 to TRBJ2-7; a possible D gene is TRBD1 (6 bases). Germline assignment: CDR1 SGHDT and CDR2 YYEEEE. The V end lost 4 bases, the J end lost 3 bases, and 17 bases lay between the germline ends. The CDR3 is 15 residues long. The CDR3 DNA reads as TGTGCCAGCAGCCCCCGACTGACAGGATTCTACGAGCAGTACTTC. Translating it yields CASSPRLTGFYEQYF.

CDR3 sequence: CASSQTTSVSFTREQYF. The CDR3 DNA follows: TGCGCCAGCAGCCAAACGACTAGCGTATCGTTTACTCGCGAGCAGTACTTC. The chain carries TRBV4-1 and TRBJ2-7; TRBD2 matches 8 bases. V shed 2 bases and J 6 bases; nucleotides not matched to a gene: 15. The CDR3 spans 17 residues. Germline CDR1 MGHRA, CDR2 YSYEKL.

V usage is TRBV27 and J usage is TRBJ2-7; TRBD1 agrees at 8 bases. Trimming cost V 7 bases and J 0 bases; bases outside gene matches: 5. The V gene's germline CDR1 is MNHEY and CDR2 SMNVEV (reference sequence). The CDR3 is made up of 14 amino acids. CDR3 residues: CASTPGTGSYEQYF. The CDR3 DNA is TGTGCCAGCACCCCCGGGACAGGCTCCTACGAGCAGTACTTC.

The CDR3 spells CAWSTGTYGYTF. The CDR3 DNA reads TGTGCCTGGAGTACAGGGACCTATGGCTACACCTTC. This rearrangement joins TRBV30 to TRBJ1-2; D may be TRBD1 (6 bases). V was clipped by 2 bases and J by 4 bases, with 8 bases between them. CDR1 GTSNPN and CDR2 SVGIG come from the germline V gene (reference sequence). The length of the CDR3 is 12 residues.

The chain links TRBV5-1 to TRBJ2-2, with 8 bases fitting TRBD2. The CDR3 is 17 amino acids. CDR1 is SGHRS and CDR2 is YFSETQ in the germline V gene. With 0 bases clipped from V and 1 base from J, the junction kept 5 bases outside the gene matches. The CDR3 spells CASSLDSGSLNTGELFF. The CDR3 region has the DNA TGCGCCAGCAGCTTGGACAGCGGGAGCTTGAACACCGGGGAGCTGTTTTTT.

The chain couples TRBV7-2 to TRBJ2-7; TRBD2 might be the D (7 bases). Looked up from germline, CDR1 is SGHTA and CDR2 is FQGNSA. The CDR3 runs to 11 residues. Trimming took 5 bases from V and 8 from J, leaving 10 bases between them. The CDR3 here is CASSGGGQQYF. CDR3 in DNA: TGTGCCAGCAGCGGGGGGGGCCAGCAGTACTTC.

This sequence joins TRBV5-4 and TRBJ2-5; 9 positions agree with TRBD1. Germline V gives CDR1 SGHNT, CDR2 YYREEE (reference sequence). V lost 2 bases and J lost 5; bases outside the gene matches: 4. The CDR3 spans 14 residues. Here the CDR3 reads CASSLQGTGETQYF. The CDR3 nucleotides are TGTGCCAGCAGCTTACAGGGGACAGGGGAGACCCAGTACTTC.

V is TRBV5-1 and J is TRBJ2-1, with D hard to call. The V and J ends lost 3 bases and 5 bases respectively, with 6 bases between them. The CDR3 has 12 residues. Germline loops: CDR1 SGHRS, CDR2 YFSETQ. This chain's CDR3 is CASSSRNNEQFF. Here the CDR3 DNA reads TGCGCCAGCAGCTCCAGAAACAATGAGCAGTTCTTC.

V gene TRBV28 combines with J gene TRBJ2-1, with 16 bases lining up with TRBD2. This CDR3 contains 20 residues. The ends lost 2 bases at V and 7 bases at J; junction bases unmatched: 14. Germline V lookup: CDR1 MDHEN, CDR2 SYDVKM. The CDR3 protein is CASSLAGTSGRVFEWNEQFF. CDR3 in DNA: TGTGCCAGCAGTTTAGCCGGGACTAGCGGGAGGGTATTCGAGTGGAATGAGCAGTTCTTC.

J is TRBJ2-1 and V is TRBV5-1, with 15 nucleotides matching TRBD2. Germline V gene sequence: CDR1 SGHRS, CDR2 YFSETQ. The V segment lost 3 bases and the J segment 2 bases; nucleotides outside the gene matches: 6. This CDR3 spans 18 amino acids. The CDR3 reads CASSSAGTSGRTYNEQFF. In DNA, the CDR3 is TGCGCCAGCAGCTCCGCCGGGACTAGCGGGAGGACCTACAATGAGCAGTTCTTC.

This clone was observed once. CDR3 sequence reads: CASSRGLAVLSEQFF. CDR3 coding DNA: TGTGCCAGCAGCAGGGGACTCGCGGTCCTTAGTGAGCAGTTCTTC. This chain connects TRBV7-8 to TRBJ2-1, with a tentative D call TRBD2 (6 bases). Per the germline V gene, CDR1 is SGHVS and CDR2 is FQNEAQ. V was shortened by 5 bases and J by 9 bases, with 20 bases between the two germline ends. The CDR3 length is 15 residues.

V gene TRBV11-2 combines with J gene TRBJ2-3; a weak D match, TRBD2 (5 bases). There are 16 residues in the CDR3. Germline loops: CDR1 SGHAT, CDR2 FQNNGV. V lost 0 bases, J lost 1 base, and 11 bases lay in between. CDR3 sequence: CASSLEPGVGTDTQYF. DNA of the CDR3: TGTGCCAGCAGCTTAGAACCCGGGGTCGGCACAGATACGCAGTATTTT.